Following are 18 T cell receptor beta chains from one sample sequenced in a study of T cells after yellow fever vaccination. One entry per CDR3 protein results from TCRdb running MiXCR on the 5' RACE reads. Here the sample spans about 320,000 distinct CDR3 sequences, roughly 10% being singletons. This specimen consisted of CD4+ T cells sorted from PBMCs, obtained 45 days after the yellow fever booster vaccination. All receptors come from a man aged 18 to 29 who received the YFV17D yellow fever vaccine.

The V gene is TRBV5-4, the J gene TRBJ1-1, with TRBD1 matching over 9 bases. V lost 6 bases and J lost 0; bases outside the gene matches: 12. Germline-derived CDR1 and CDR2 are SGHNT and YYREEE (reference sequence). The CDR3 is 17 amino acids. CDR3 loop: CASTQRTGAILNTEAFF. DNA of the CDR3: TGTGCCAGCACACAACGGACAGGGGCCATTCTGAACACTGAAGCTTTCTTT. Together with reference TRBV5-4 and TRBJ1-1, the CDR3 gives the full variable domain: ETGVTQSPTHLIKTRGQQVTLRCSSQSGHNTVSWYQQALGQGPQFIFQYYREEENGRGNFPPRFSGLQFPNYSSELNVNALELDDSALYLCASTQRTGAILNTEAFFGQGTRLTVV.

V and J are TRBV5-1 and TRBJ2-5; maybe TRBD1 (5 bases). Trimming shortened V by 4 bases and J by 2 bases, and 15 bases separated the two germline ends. CDR3 size: 15 residues. Germline V gene data show CDR1 as SGHRS and CDR2 as YFSETQ. The CDR3 reads CASSRSVTEQETQYF. Here the CDR3 DNA reads TGCGCCAGCAGCCGGAGCGTGACAGAGCAAGAGACCCAGTACTTC.

The chain couples TRBV6-1 to TRBJ1-5; TRBD1 matches 7 bases. Germline CDR1 reads MNHNS; CDR2 reads SASEGT. This CDR3 comprises 15 residues. Trimming cost V 6 bases and J 2 bases; bases outside gene matches: 7. The chain's CDR3 is CASSAHGQGNQPQHF. CDR3 in DNA: TGTGCCAGCAGCGCACACGGACAGGGCAATCAGCCCCAGCATTTT.

The chain couples TRBV29-1 to TRBJ1-1; D perhaps matches TRBD1 (6 bases). Germline CDR1 and CDR2: SQVTM and ANQGSEA. This CDR3 spans 13 amino acids. Trimming stripped 4 bases from V and 0 bases from J, with 9 bases between. The CDR3 reads CSVATGMNTEAFF. In DNA form, the CDR3 reads TGCAGCGTTGCAACAGGGATGAACACTGAAGCTTTCTTT.

This clonotype was seen a few times. The V call is TRBV5-1, the J call TRBJ1-1; TRBD1 might be the D (6 bases). V was clipped by 1 base and J by 11 bases, with 15 bases between them. The CDR3 sequence is 13 residues long. Germline V gene sequence: CDR1 SGHRS, CDR2 YFSETQ. The CDR3 loop reads CASSLSGAGWAFF. In DNA form, the CDR3 reads TGCGCCAGCAGCTTGTCAGGGGCCGGTTGGGCTTTCTTT.

The gene calls are TRBV6-6 and TRBJ2-1; 11 bases line up with TRBD2. V was pared by 8 bases and J by 10 bases, with 10 bases of the junction left unmatched. The CDR3 is 14 residues long. Per germline, CDR1 MNHNY and CDR2 SVGAGI (reference sequence). The CDR3 loop reads CASLHSGGAREQFF. The CDR3 DNA reads as TGTGCCAGCTTACATAGCGGGGGGGCCCGAGAGCAGTTCTTC.

The chain uses TRBV12-3 or TRBV12-4 and TRBJ2-5, with TRBD1 as a possible D gene (5 bases). The V end was cut by 0 bases, the J end by 4 bases, with 9 bases between. The length of the CDR3 is 14 residues. CDR3 region: CASSLAWGVETQYF. The CDR3 DNA sequence: TGTGCCAGCAGTTTAGCATGGGGCGTAGAGACCCAGTACTTC.

The CDR3 coding sequence is TGTGCCACCGCTCGATCCTACAATGAGCAGTTCTTC. It translates to CATARSYNEQFF. The chain combines TRBV24-1 with TRBJ2-1; D remains ambiguous. Looked up from germline, CDR1 is KGHDR and CDR2 is SFDVKD. V lost 9 bases to trimming and J lost 1 base, with 6 bases between them. The CDR3 loop spans 12 amino acids.

This clonotype has ten or more counts. This chain connects TRBV7-9 to TRBJ2-2; D gene unclear. The germline CDR1 and CDR2 sequences are SEHNR and FQNEAQ (reference sequence). The CDR3 spans 15 residues. Between the trimmed V and J ends, which lost 5 bases and 5 bases, there was a span of 15 bases. CDR3 bases: TGTGCCAGCAGCGAACGGACGGTTCGGACCGGGGAGCTGTTTTTT. It is translated as CASSERTVRTGELFF.

Here the CDR3 DNA reads TGTGCCAGCAGTGAATTAGAAAGGGATTCTCAGTACTTC. As protein: CASSELERDSQYF. The J gene is TRBJ2-4, the V gene TRBV25-1; D remains unclear. Germline CDR1 reads MGHDK; CDR2 reads SYGVNS. Trimming removed 1 base at V and 12 bases at J, with 13 bases between. There are 13 residues in the CDR3.

The chain combines TRBV6-5 with TRBJ1-4; 8 positions agree with TRBD1. The CDR3 is 14 amino acids. V was clipped by 8 bases and J by 5 bases; unmatched bases: 7. CDR1 is MNHEY, CDR2 SVGAGI, per germline. The CDR3 nucleotides read TGTGCCAGCGGTCGACAGGGGATCAATGAAAAACTGTTTTTT. It codes for CASGRQGINEKLFF.

The rearrangement uses TRBV6-2 or TRBV6-3 and TRBJ2-2; tentative D call: TRBD1 (5 bases). Trimming removed 4 bases from V and 0 bases from J, with 9 bases in between. The CDR3 has 15 residues. CDR1 is MNHEY and CDR2 is SVGEGT in the germline V gene. For the CDR3, the DNA is TGTGCCAGCAGTTGGGGCAGGGCGAACACCGGGGAGCTGTTTTTT. Its translation is CASSWGRANTGELFF.

This sequence joins TRBV11-3 and TRBJ2-3; 12 bases are shared with TRBD2. CDR1 and CDR2 from the germline V gene are SGHNT and YENEEA. V was pared by 1 base and J by 6 bases, with 11 bases of the junction left unmatched. This CDR3 contains 18 residues. Written as DNA, the CDR3 is TGTGCCAGCAGCTTAGGGTCGGCTAGCGGGGGGGCGAGGGATACGCAGTATTTT. Its protein product is CASSLGSASGGARDTQYF. The full variable domain, rest sourced from reference TRBV11-3 and TRBJ2-3, is EAGVVQSPRYKIIEKKQPVAFWCNPISGHNTLYWYLQNLGQGPELLIRYENEEAVDDSQLPKDRFSAERLKGVDSTLKIQPAELGDSAVYLCASSLGSASGGARDTQYFGPGTRLTVL.

Only a few counts were recorded for this clonotype. The V and J genes are TRBV11-3 and TRBJ2-2; D ambiguous. The CDR3 runs 13 residues. V was pared by 5 bases and J by 4 bases, with 8 bases between. Germline assignment: CDR1 SGHNT and CDR2 YENEEA. In DNA, the CDR3 is TGTGCCAGCAGCAAGGACGGCACCGGGGAGCTGTTTTTT. It specifies CASSKDGTGELFF.

This clonotype appeared a few times. This chain links TRBV20-1 with TRBJ1-3; possible D gene TRBD1, 5 bases. CDR3 size: 12 residues. The germline CDR1 and CDR2 sequences are DFQATT and SNEGSKA (reference sequence). With 4 bases removed from V and 7 bases from J, the gap between germline ends came to 11 bases. In nucleotides, the CDR3 is TGCAGTGCTAACCGGGACGACAACACCATATATTTT. Protein: CSANRDDNTIYF.

This clonotype has only a few counts. The chain combines TRBV7-8 with TRBJ2-7, with TRBD2 matching 9 bases. The ends lost 6 bases at V and 3 bases at J; junction bases unmatched: 3. This CDR3 is built from 13 residues. The V gene's germline CDR1 is SGHVS and CDR2 FQNEAQ. This CDR3 reads CASRASGDYEQYV. CDR3 DNA: TGTGCCAGCAGGGCTAGCGGGGACTACGAGCAGTACGTC.

V gene TRBV6-5 combines with J gene TRBJ1-4; D perhaps matches TRBD1 (6 bases). This CDR3 comprises 17 residues. With 6 bases removed from V and 0 bases from J, the gap between germline ends came to 17 bases. Per germline, CDR1 MNHEY and CDR2 SVGAGI. The CDR3 here is CASSLLGNRATNEKLFF. The DNA for the CDR3 is TGTGCCAGCAGCCTACTAGGAAACAGGGCAACTAATGAAAAACTGTTTTTT.

This clonotype showed up just a few times. The rearrangement uses TRBV5-6 and TRBJ1-4; TRBD1 agrees at 8 bases. J lost 14 bases, V lost 4 bases, and 10 bases had no gene match. Germline CDR1 reads SGHDT; CDR2 reads YYEEEE. The CDR3 contains 13 residues. CDR3 bases: TGTGCCAGCAGCGCCGGACAGGGAAAAACTCTGTTTTTT. Its protein product is CASSAGQGKTLFF.